The rows below give T cell receptor beta chains drawn from one sample of a study of T cell clusters in autoimmune cytopenias. TCRdb reprocessed the multiplex PCR reads and keeps a single row for each CDR3 protein, giving no DNA. The table lists thousands of distinct CDR3 sequences. The source material was peripheral blood. Every receptor here comes from a human donor with an autoimmune cytopenia or autoimmune hepatitis (not recorded which). Each CDR3 is given with its conserved first and last residue. Clone size, where shown, is once, few, many, or a class for clones that have expanded.

v_call	clone_size	j_call	cdr3_aa
TRBV7-9	medium-sized	TRBJ1-1	CASITYTEAFF
TRBV20-1	-	TRBJ1-2	CSARAPGAFGYTF
TRBV4-1	-	TRBJ2-7	CASSQELAGAFGPHEQYF
TRBV7-3	-	TRBJ1-1	CASSLSPGQGAEAFF
TRBV6-1	medium-sized	TRBJ1-3	CASTLTGTIYF
TRBV10-2	-	TRBJ2-7	CASSEQGDEQYF
TRBV5-1	-	TRBJ2-5	CASSRSSGMDQETQYF
TRBV6-1	-	TRBJ2-7	CASGTGDSRYEQYF
TRBV5-4	-	TRBJ2-3	CASSLKLAGITDTQYF
TRBV4-2	-	TRBJ2-3	CASSQANRLAGGRLHPDTQYF
TRBV6-8	medium-sized	TRBJ2-1	CASSYGGRRHYNEQFF
TRBV12-3/TRBV12-4	medium-sized	TRBJ1-6	CASSERNSPLHF
TRBV5-1	-	TRBJ1-1	CASSLDGTANTEAFF
TRBV5-1	-	TRBJ2-5	CASSLAVGGGQETQYF
TRBV5-4	medium-sized	TRBJ2-7	CASSLSVSSYEQYF
TRBV6-4	medium-sized	TRBJ1-2	CASSDSNRDNGYTF
TRBV29-1	-	TRBJ2-3	CSIPGPADTQYF
TRBV20-1	-	TRBJ1-3	CSAFSPRDSGKTIYF
TRBV20-1	medium-sized	TRBJ1-1	CSAYGTALMNTEAFF
TRBV5-4	-	TRBJ2-7	CASSLRASPQYF
TRBV6-4	-	TRBJ1-2	CASSIGVNYGYTF
TRBV2	-	TRBJ2-3	CASSELYTSGVTDTQYF
TRBV12-3/TRBV12-4	-	TRBJ2-3	CASSLGGVRTDTQYF
TRBV11-2	-	TRBJ2-5	CASSLQRTRAETQYF
TRBV20-1	-	TRBJ2-7	CSARPQRGGSYEQYF
TRBV7-2	-	TRBJ2-7	CASSDEPGRHYEQYF
TRBV18	-	TRBJ2-1	CASSPSQGRYNEQFF
TRBV6-1	-	TRBJ1-1	CASSRQGTVMNTEAFF
TRBV5-6	medium-sized	TRBJ1-2	CASSPDDRGHGYTF
TRBV19	medium-sized	TRBJ1-6	CASSPGQGNSPLHF
TRBV12-3/TRBV12-4	-	TRBJ1-5	CASREGQGGQPQHF
TRBV20-1	medium-sized	TRBJ2-7	CSAMRAEASYEQYF
TRBV6-1	-	TRBJ2-5	CASSVSRWGTQETQYF
TRBV20-1	medium-sized	TRBJ1-3	CSARGGQSSGNTIYF
TRBV5-1	-	TRBJ2-3	CASSFSGREGDTQYF
TRBV20-1	-	TRBJ2-7	CSARDGQGISYEQYF
TRBV30	-	TRBJ1-1	CAWSDLLGPSTEAFF
TRBV14	-	TRBJ1-6	CASSPNRGVSYNSPLHF
TRBV7-6	medium-sized	TRBJ2-5	CASSLRAGAETQYF
TRBV20-1	-	TRBJ2-1	CSARNWDRPYNEQFF
TRBV7-2	medium-sized	TRBJ1-4	CASSLVARVNEKLFF
TRBV5-1	-	TRBJ2-3	CASSLEGTTDTQYF
TRBV6-5	medium-sized	TRBJ1-2	CASSYGQAYGYTF
TRBV30	medium-sized	TRBJ2-6	CAWSDQGGANVLTF
TRBV6-1	medium-sized	TRBJ2-7	CATEQGLSYEQYF
TRBV5-6	-	TRBJ1-5	CASSLKGSHQPQHF
TRBV5-5	-	TRBJ2-6	CASSLQRVLSGANVLTF
TRBV5-1	-	TRBJ1-1	CASSLGPQTIMNTEAFF
TRBV5-1	-	TRBJ1-5	CASSLDGQNNQPQHF
TRBV27	-	TRBJ2-1	CASSSSRRGGAAYNEQFF
TRBV5-1	-	TRBJ1-6	CATRTGGEYNSPLHF
TRBV10-2	medium-sized	TRBJ2-7	CASSAGTEPSEQYF
TRBV5-5	-	TRBJ1-6	CASRRKPGQYNSPLHF
TRBV11-2	-	TRBJ2-5	CASSLDGPRLAGETQYF